This TCR beta chain was obtained from a study of blood T cell repertoires in COVID-19. Across the study: From T cells, B-cell-depleted T cells, or PBMCs came the material, which was cDNA or gDNA.

Method: immunoSEQ multiplex PCR; TCRdb's copy keeps in-frame clones and lacks some. The sample consists of fewer than 80,000 clones, about 92% of them appearing once. J was trimmed by 8 bases and V by 3 bases; bases with no gene match: 15. The CDR3 contains 16 residues. Germline CDR1 reads SGHAT; CDR2 reads FQNNGV. V and J are TRBV11-2 and TRBJ1-1; TRBD1 matches at 7 bases. This clonotype was obtained from a woman older than 75 with active or convalescent COVID-19. Sequenced: peripheral blood. CDR3: CASSFVGQGVSPEAFF. CDR3 bases: TGTGCCAGCAGCTTCGTAGGCCAGGGGGTCTCCCCCGAAGCTTTCTTT.